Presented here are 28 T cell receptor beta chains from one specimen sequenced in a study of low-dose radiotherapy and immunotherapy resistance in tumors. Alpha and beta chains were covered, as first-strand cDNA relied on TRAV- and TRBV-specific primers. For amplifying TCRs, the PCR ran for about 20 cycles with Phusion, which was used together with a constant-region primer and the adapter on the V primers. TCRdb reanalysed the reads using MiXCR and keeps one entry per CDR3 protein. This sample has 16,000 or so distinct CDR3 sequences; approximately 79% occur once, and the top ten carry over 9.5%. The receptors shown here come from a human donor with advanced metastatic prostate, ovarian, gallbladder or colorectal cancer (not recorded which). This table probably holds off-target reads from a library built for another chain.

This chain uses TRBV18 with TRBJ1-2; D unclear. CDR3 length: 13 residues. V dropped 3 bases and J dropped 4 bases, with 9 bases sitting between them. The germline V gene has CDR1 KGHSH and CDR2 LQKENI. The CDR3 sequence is CASSPSTSYGYTF. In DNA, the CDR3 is TGTGCCAGCTCACCTTCGACAAGCTATGGCTACACCTTC.

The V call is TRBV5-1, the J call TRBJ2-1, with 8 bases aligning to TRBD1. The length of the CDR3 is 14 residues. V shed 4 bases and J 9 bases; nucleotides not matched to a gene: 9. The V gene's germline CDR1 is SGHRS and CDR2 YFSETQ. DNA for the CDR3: TGCGCCAGCAGCAATGTCCTTCAGGGGGCTGAGCAGTTCTTC. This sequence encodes CASSNVLQGAEQFF.

The CDR3 DNA sequence: TGTGCCAGCAGTTTATTCGGCAGGGGAGGCGGGCAGACCCAGTACTTC. It encodes CASSLFGRGGGQTQYF. V is TRBV28 and J is TRBJ2-5, with D possibly being TRBD1 or TRBD2 (6 bases each). Trimming took off 1 base at V and 6 bases at J, with 18 bases between the two ends. Germline V gene lookup returns CDR1 MDHEN and CDR2 SYDVKM. This CDR3 is 16 amino acids long.

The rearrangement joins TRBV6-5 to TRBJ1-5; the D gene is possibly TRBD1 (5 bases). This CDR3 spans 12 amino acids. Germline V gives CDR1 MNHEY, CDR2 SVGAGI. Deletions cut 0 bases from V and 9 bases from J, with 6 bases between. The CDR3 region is CASSYSGGPQHF. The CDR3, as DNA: TGTGCCAGCAGTTACTCGGGGGGGCCCCAGCATTTT.

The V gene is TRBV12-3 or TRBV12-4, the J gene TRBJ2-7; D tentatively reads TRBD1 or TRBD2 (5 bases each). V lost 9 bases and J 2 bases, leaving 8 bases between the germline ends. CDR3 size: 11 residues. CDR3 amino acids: CASRDAYEQYF. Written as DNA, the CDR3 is TGTGCCAGTAGGGACGCCTACGAGCAGTACTTC.

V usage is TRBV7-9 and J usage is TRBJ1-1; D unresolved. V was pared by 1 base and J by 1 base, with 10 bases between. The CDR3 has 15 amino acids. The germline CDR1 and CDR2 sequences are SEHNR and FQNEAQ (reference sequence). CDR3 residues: CASSLESVENTEAFF. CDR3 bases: TGTGCCAGCAGCTTAGAGTCAGTGGAGAACACTGAAGCTTTCTTT.

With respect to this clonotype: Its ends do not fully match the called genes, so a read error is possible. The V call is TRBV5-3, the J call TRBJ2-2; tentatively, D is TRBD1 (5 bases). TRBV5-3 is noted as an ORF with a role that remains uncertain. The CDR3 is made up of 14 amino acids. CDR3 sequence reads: CASSWQGGPGELFF. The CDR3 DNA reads TGTGCCAGCAGCTGGCAGGGCGGTCCCGGGGAGCTGTTTTTT.

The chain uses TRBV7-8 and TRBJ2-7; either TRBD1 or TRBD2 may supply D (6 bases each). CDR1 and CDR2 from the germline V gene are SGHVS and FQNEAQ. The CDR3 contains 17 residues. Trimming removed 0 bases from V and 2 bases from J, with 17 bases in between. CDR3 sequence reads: CASSLAHGGQATYEQYF. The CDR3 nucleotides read TGTGCCAGCAGCTTAGCGCATGGGGGGCAGGCGACCTACGAGCAGTACTTC.

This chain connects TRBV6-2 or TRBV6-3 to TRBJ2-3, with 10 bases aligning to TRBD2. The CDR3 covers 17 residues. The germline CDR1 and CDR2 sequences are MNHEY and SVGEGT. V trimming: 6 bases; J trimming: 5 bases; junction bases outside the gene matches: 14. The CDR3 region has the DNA TGTGCCAGCAGGGACTCTAGCGGGAGCGTGAGTGGAGATACGCAGTATTTT. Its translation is CASRDSSGSVSGDTQYF.

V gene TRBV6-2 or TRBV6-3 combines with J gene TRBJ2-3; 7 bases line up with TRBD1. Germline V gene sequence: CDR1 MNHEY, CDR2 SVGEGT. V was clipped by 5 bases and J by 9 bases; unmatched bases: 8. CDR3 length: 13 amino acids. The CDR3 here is CASSRDSLNTQYF. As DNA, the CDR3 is TGTGCCAGCAGTCGGGACAGCCTAAACACGCAGTATTTT.

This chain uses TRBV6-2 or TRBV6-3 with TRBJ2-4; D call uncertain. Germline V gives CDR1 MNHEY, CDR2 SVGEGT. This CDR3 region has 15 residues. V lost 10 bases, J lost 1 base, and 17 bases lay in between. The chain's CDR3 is CATKNGVEAKNIQYF. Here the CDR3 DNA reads TGTGCCACCAAAAACGGAGTGGAGGCCAAAAACATTCAGTACTTC.

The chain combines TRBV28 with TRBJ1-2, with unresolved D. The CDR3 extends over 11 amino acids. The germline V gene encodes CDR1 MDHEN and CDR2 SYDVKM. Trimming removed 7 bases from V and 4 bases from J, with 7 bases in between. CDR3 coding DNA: TGTGCCAGCACCTCGGGCTATGGCTACACCTTC. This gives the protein CASTSGYGYTF.

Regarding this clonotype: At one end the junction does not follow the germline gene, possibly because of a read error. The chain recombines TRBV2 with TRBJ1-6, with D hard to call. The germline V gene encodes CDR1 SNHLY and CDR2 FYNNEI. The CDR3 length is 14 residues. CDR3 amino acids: CAYRTNTNAGKSTF. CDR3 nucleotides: TGTGCTTATAGGACCAACACCAATGCAGGCAAATCAACCTTT.

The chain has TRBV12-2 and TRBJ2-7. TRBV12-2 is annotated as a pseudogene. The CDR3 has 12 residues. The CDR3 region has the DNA TGTGCCTCCGCCGTGAGCTCCTACGAGCAGTACTTC. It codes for CASAVSSYEQYF.

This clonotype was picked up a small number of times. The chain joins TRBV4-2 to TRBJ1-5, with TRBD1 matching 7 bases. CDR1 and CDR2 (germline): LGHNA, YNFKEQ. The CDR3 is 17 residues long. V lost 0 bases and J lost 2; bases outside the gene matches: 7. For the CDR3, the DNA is TGTGCCAGCAGCCAAGACCTTGTGACAGGGCGCAATCAGCCCCAGCATTTT. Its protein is CASSQDLVTGRNQPQHF.

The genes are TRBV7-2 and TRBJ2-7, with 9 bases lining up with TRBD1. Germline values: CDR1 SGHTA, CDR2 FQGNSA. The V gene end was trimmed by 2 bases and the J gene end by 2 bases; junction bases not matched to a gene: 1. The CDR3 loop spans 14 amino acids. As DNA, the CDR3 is TGTGCCAGCAGCTTATACAGGGGGCCCTACGAGCAGTACTTC. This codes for CASSLYRGPYEQYF.

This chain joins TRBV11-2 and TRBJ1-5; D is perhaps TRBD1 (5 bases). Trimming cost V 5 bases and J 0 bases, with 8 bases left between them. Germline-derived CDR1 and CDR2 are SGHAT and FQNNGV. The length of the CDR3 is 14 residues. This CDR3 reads CASSPDSSNQPQHF. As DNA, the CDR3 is TGTGCCAGCAGCCCAGACAGTAGCAATCAGCCCCAGCATTTT.

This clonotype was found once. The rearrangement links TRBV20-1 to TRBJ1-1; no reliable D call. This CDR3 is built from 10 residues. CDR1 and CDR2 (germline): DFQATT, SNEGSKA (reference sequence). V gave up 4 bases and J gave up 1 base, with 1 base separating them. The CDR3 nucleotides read TGCAGTGCTAAGAACACTGAAGCTTTCTTT. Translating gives CSAKNTEAFF.

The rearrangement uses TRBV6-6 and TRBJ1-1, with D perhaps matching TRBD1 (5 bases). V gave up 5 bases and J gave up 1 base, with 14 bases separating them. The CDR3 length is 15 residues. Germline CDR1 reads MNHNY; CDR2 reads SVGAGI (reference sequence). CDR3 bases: TGTGCCAGCAGTGAAGTTCGGGGCGCGAACACTGAAGCTTTCTTT. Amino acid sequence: CASSEVRGANTEAFF.

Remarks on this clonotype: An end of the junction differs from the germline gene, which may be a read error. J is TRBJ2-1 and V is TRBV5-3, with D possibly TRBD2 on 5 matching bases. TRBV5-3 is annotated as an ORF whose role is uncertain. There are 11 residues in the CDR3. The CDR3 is CASSSLGGQIF. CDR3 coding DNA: TGTGCCAGCAGCTCGCTTGGAGGCCAGATCTTC.

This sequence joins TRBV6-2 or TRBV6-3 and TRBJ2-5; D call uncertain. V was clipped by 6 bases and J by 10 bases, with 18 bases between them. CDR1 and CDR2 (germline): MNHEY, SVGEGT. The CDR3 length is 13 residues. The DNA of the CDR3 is TGTGCCAGCAGCTACCTCCAAGAGTCGATCCAGTACTTC. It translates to CASSYLQESIQYF.

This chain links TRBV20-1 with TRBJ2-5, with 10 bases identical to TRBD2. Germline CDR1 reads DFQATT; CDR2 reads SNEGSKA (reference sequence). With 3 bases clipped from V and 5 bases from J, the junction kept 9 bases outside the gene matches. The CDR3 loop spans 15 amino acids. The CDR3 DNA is TGCAGTGCTAGGCCCCCGGGACTAGCGTGGGAGACCCAGTACTTC. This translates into CSARPPGLAWETQYF.

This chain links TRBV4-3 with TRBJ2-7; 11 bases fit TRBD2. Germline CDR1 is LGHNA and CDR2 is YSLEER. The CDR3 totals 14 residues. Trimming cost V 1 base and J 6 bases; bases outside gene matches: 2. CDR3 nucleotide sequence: TGCGCCAGCAGCCAAGTAGGGACTAGCGGCGAGCAGTACTTC. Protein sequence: CASSQVGTSGEQYF.

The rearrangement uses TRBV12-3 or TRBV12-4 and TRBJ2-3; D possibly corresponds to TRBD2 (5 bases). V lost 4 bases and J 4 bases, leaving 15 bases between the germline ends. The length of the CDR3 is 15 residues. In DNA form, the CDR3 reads TGTGCCAGCAGTTCTGGCCTAGGAGGACCAGATACGCAGTATTTT. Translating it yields CASSSGLGGPDTQYF.

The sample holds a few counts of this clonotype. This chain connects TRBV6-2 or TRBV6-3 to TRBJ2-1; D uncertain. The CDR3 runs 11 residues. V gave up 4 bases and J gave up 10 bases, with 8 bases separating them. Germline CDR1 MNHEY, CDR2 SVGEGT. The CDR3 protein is CASSLTREQFF. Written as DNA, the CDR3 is TGTGCCAGCAGTTTGACCAGAGAGCAGTTCTTC.

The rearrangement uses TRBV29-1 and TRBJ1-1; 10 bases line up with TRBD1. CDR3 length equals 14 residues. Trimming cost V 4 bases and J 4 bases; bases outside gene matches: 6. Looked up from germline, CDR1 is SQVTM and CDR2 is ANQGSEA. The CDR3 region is CSVVKDRGRTEAFF. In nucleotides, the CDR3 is TGCAGCGTTGTTAAAGACAGGGGGCGCACTGAAGCTTTCTTT.

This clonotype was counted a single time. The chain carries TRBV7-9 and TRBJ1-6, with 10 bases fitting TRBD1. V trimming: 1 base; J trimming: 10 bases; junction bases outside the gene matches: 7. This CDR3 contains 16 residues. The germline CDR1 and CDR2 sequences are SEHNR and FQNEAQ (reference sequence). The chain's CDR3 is CASSLVVGTGDSPLHF. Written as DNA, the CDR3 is TGTGCCAGCAGCTTAGTCGTCGGGACAGGGGACTCACCCCTCCACTTT.

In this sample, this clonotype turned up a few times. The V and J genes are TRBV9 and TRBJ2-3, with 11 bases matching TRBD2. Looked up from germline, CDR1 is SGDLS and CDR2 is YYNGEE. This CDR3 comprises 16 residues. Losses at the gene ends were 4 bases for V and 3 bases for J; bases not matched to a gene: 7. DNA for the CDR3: TGTGCCAGCAGCCCTAATAGCGGGAGGGGTACAGATACGCAGTATTTT. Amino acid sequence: CASSPNSGRGTDTQYF.